The 21 T cell receptor beta chains below all came from one sample that was sequenced in a study of T cells in Graves' hyperthyroidism and ophthalmopathy. Amplification targeted TCR beta CDR3 regions from RNA transcripts. The HTBI primer set drove a first-round RT-PCR of the TCR CDR3. TCRdb reprocessed the multiplex PCR reads with MiXCR, giving one entry per CDR3 protein. The sample yields around 350,000 distinct CDR3 sequences, about 19% seen once. Sequencing was done on a sample of blood. The receptor source for this set is a young woman with Graves' hyperthyroidism.

The chain couples TRBV6-1 to TRBJ2-2; 12 nucleotides align to TRBD2. The CDR3 covers 15 residues. Per the germline V gene, CDR1 is MNHNS and CDR2 is SASEGT. The junction had 1 base not matched to a gene; V was cut back by 2 bases and J by 6 bases. The CDR3 nucleotides are TGTGCCAGCAGTGAATCTAGCGGGGGGGCCGGGGAGCTGTTTTTT. Translating gives CASSESSGGAGELFF.

This clonotype was seen at least ten times. The chain carries TRBV9 and TRBJ1-1; no reliable D call. The CDR3 has 13 residues. From germline, CDR1 is SGDLS and CDR2 YYNGEE. Trimming stripped 0 bases from V and 10 bases from J, with 13 bases between. CDR3 DNA sequence: TGTGCCAGCAGCGTAGAGGTAGGGAGCCGAGCTTTCTTT. It codes for CASSVEVGSRAFF.

At least ten counts were recorded for this clonotype. The chain is built from TRBV29-1 and TRBJ2-7; D is possibly TRBD2 (6 bases). This CDR3 is 11 amino acids long. The V gene's germline CDR1 is SQVTM and CDR2 ANQGSEA. Trimming took off 4 bases at V and 2 bases at J, with 6 bases between the two ends. CDR3 bases: TGCAGCGTTGGGGGGGCCTACGAGCAGTACTTC. This sequence encodes CSVGGAYEQYF.

This clonotype came up many times. This chain connects TRBV6-5 to TRBJ1-1, with TRBD1 as a possible D gene (6 bases). CDR3 length equals 15 residues. Deletions cut 0 bases from V and 11 bases from J, with 19 bases between. CDR1 and CDR2 from the germline V gene are MNHEY and SVGAGI. The CDR3 reads CASSYSRITGFVAFF. The CDR3 nucleotides are TGTGCCAGCAGTTACTCGAGGATAACAGGGTTTGTGGCTTTCTTT.

This chain links TRBV4-1 with TRBJ1-3; D not resolved. This CDR3 has 17 residues. The V end lost 1 base, the J end lost 0 bases, and 13 bases lay between the germline ends. Germline V CDR1 and CDR2: MGHRA, YSYEKL. Here the CDR3 DNA reads TGCGCCAGCAGCCAAGGACACGGACCACCCTCTGGAAACACCATATATTTT. This translates into CASSQGHGPPSGNTIYF.

There are many counts of this clonotype. The chain couples TRBV28 to TRBJ1-2; the D gene is possibly TRBD1 (6 bases). V gave up 8 bases and J gave up 0 bases, with 10 bases separating them. This CDR3 has 13 residues. The germline V gene has CDR1 MDHEN and CDR2 SYDVKM. The CDR3 DNA is TGTGCCAGCCGCTGGACAGCTAACTATGGCTACACCTTC. It yields the protein CASRWTANYGYTF.

The table lists this clonotype with many counts. This chain uses TRBV6-1 with TRBJ1-1, with D possibly being TRBD1 (6 bases). Trimming removed 6 bases from V and 2 bases from J, with 19 bases in between. The CDR3 loop spans 16 amino acids. Germline loops: CDR1 MNHNS, CDR2 SASEGT. The CDR3 coding sequence is TGTGCCAGCAGCCAGGGTGCAGGGGCTCTTAACACTGAAGCTTTCTTT. Protein product: CASSQGAGALNTEAFF.

V gene TRBV7-9 combines with J gene TRBJ2-7, with 7 bases fitting TRBD1. Germline lookup yields CDR1 SEHNR and CDR2 FQNEAQ (reference sequence). This CDR3 has 15 residues. V was clipped by 5 bases and J by 0 bases; unmatched bases: 7. The CDR3 loop is CASSRRDRNSYEQYF. In nucleotides, the CDR3 is TGTGCCAGCAGCCGCCGGGACAGAAACTCCTACGAGCAGTACTTC.

This clonotype appeared many times. The chain employs TRBV11-2 and TRBJ1-2, with D tentatively TRBD1 (5 bases). Trimming left V 2 bases short and J 0 bases short, with 10 bases between. The CDR3 consists of 15 residues. CDR1 and CDR2 from the germline V gene are SGHAT and FQNNGV. As DNA, the CDR3 is TGTGCCAGCAGCTTATTATCAGGGACTAACTATGGCTACACCTTC. It encodes CASSLLSGTNYGYTF.

The CDR3 DNA follows: TGTGCCAGCAGCCCACCGACGGTCGGGACAGGGGGTTATGGCTACACCTTC. Its protein is CASSPPTVGTGGYGYTF. The chain carries TRBV11-1 and TRBJ1-2; 11 bases fit TRBD1. CDR1 and CDR2 from the germline V gene are SGHAT and FQDESV (reference sequence). V was pared by 5 bases and J by 5 bases, with 13 bases of the junction left unmatched. The CDR3 sequence is 17 residues long.

The V and J genes are TRBV6-1 and TRBJ1-5; TRBD1 matches 10 bases. Trimming at V came to 6 bases and at J to 7 bases, leaving 6 bases not matched to a gene. CDR1 and CDR2 (germline): MNHNS, SASEGT. The CDR3 covers 14 residues. The CDR3 DNA is TGTGCCAGCAGGGACAGGGGGTCGTGGCAGCCCCAGCATTTT. This gives the protein CASRDRGSWQPQHF.

The table lists this clonotype with a few counts. The CDR3 spells CASSLGVAGGPEQYF. CDR3 sequence (DNA): TGTGCCAGCAGCTTAGGGGTAGCGGGGGGGCCTGAGCAGTACTTC. The chain combines TRBV7-2 with TRBJ2-7, with TRBD2 identical over 11 bases. The CDR3 runs to 15 residues. Trimming removed 1 base from V and 7 bases from J; junction bases left unmatched: 6. Looked up from germline, CDR1 is SGHTA and CDR2 is FQGNSA. Supplemented by reference TRBV7-2 and TRBJ2-7, the full variable domain reads GAGVSQSPSNKVTEKGKDVELRCDPISGHTALYWYRQSLGQGLEFLIYFQGNSAPDKSGLPSDRFSAERTGGSVSTLTIQRTQQEDSAVYLCASSLGVAGGPEQYFGPGTRLTVT.

The chain joins TRBV9 to TRBJ2-7; D is unclear. Germline CDR1 and CDR2: SGDLS and YYNGEE. With 2 bases removed from V and 1 base from J, the gap between germline ends came to 10 bases. The CDR3 has 14 amino acids. CDR3 amino acids: CASSVTAPSYEQYF. The CDR3 nucleotides read TGTGCCAGCAGCGTGACGGCCCCGTCCTACGAGCAGTACTTC.

Only a few counts were recorded for this clonotype. A read error may explain this, as a much larger clone is one base away. The rearrangement uses TRBV4-2 and TRBJ1-1, with D uncertain. Between the trimmed V and J ends, which lost 0 bases and 4 bases, there was a span of 12 bases. The CDR3 runs to 15 residues. CDR1 LGHNA and CDR2 YNFKEQ come from the germline V gene. CDR3 region: CASSQDPRSVTEAFF. CDR3 coding DNA: TGTGCCAGCAGCCAAGATCCAAGGTCGGTCACTGAAGCTTTCTTT.

This clonotype was counted at least ten times. The chain employs TRBV28 and TRBJ2-7; D not certain. This CDR3 spans 12 amino acids. Per the germline V gene, CDR1 is MDHEN and CDR2 is SYDVKM. Trimming stripped 2 bases from V and 2 bases from J, with 4 bases between. CDR3 sequence: CASSLVTYEQYF. The CDR3 DNA sequence: TGTGCCAGCAGTTTAGTGACCTACGAGCAGTACTTC.

This clonotype was seen repeatedly, ten times or more. The chain employs TRBV6-1 and TRBJ2-7; no reliable D call. The CDR3 is made up of 14 amino acids. Trimming removed 1 base from V and 5 bases from J, with 12 bases in between. CDR1 and CDR2 (germline): MNHNS, SASEGT. CDR3 in amino acids: CASSEGARNDEQYF. In DNA form, the CDR3 reads TGTGCCAGCAGTGAAGGGGCGCGGAATGACGAGCAGTACTTC.

This clonotype was seen ten or more times. The chain recombines TRBV28 with TRBJ1-5, with D unclear. Germline values: CDR1 MDHEN, CDR2 SYDVKM. This CDR3 region has 13 residues. In nucleotides, the CDR3 is TGTGCTTCGAGGGCGGTCGGCGGTCAGCCCCAGCATTTT. Its translation is CASRAVGGQPQHF.

The CDR3 coding sequence is TGTGCCAGCAGTCCAGAGGGAGGGCCAGGAAGCTCACTGGCTGAAGCTTTCTTT. This encodes CASSPEGGPGSSLAEAFF. The V gene is TRBV6-2 or TRBV6-3, the J gene TRBJ1-1; no clear D gene. Germline values: CDR1 MNHEY, CDR2 SVGEGT. The CDR3 has 18 residues. The germline V and J ends were trimmed by 5 bases and 6 bases, with 28 bases remaining between them.

The V and J genes are TRBV12-3 or TRBV12-4 and TRBJ1-2; D is uncertain. This CDR3 has 14 residues. V shed 5 bases and J shed 8 bases, with 18 bases lying between them. The CDR3 is CASSPTVEVEGYTF. The DNA of the CDR3 is TGTGCCAGCAGTCCCACAGTTGAAGTAGAGGGCTACACCTTC.

This clonotype was picked up many times. This chain joins TRBV5-1 and TRBJ1-1, with a tentative D call TRBD1 (6 bases). This CDR3 spans 13 amino acids. V lost 0 bases to trimming and J lost 6 bases, with 9 bases between them. Germline V lookup: CDR1 SGHRS, CDR2 YFSETQ. In DNA, the CDR3 is TGCGCCAGCAGCTTGGAAGGGGGACCTGAAGCTTTCTTT. Its translation is CASSLEGGPEAFF.

Remarks on this clonotype: One end of the junction is discordant with germline, which a read error may explain. The V call is TRBV18, the J call TRBJ1-1, with D tentatively TRBD1 (6 bases). The CDR3 spans 13 residues. Germline-derived CDR1 and CDR2 are KGHSH and LQKENI. This CDR3 reads CASSGAGDTETFF. CDR3 nucleotides: TGTGCCAGCTCTGGCGCAGGGGATACTGAAACTTTCTTT. Variable domain in full (rest from reference TRBV18 and TRBJ1-1): NAGVMQNPRHLVRRRGQEARLRCSPMKGHSHVYWYRQLPEEGLKFMVYLQKENIIDESGMPKERFSAEFPKEGPSILRIQQVVRGDSAAYFCASSGAGDTETFFGQGTRLTVV.